There are many counts of the clone carrying this T cell receptor beta chain. The data were taken from a study of neurological immune-mediated disorders. The CDR3 covers 16 residues. V lost 5 bases to trimming and J lost 11 bases, with 27 bases between them. Germline V gene lookup returns CDR1 SGHDN and CDR2 FVKESK. Stored at -80 C, 2 million PBMCs were the source of the unsorted libraries. The cDNA was synthesized by means of template-switch 5'RACE, which was carried out with 10-nucleotide random UMIs. TCRdb fed the 5' RACE reads into MiXCR, producing one record per CDR3 protein. The profile covers about 43,000 distinct CDR3 sequences, with roughly 13% appearing a single time and over 0.95% taken by the ten largest.

The sample consisted of PBMCs. The chain links TRBV14 to TRBJ1-1; possible D gene TRBD1, 5 bases. This TCR was sampled from a female donor in good health. The CDR3 DNA reads TGTGCCAGCAGCTTCGCCGGGGTCGAGGGGATTGAAGGGGCTTTCTTT. Protein product: CASSFAGVEGIEGAFF. Full variable domain (rest looked up from reference TRBV14 and TRBJ1-1): EAGVTQFPSHSVIEKGQTVTLRCDPISGHDNLYWYRRVMGKEIKFLLHFVKESKQDESGMPNNRFLAERTGGTYSTLKVQPAELEDSGVYFCASSFAGVEGIEGAFFGQGTRLTVV.